The clone carrying this TCR beta chain is a singleton in its sample. Its antigen is still unknown. This entry comes from a study of CD4 T cells in relation to SARS-CoV-2 and coronaviruses. Background on the study: Shared crossreactive spike epitopes were mapped to their HLA restriction.

Unexposed donor CD4+ T cells date from about 2010-2019, before the COVID-19 pandemic. Naive and memory CD4+ T cells came from enriched cryopreserved PBMCs. CDR3 length: 14 residues. Trimming took 5 bases from V and 1 from J, leaving 11 bases between them. Per germline, CDR1 SGHVS and CDR2 FQNEAQ. Findings of the study overall: Roughly 65% of donors had memory CD4+ clonotypes crossrecognizing SARS-CoV-2 and common cold coronavirus spike.

Deep TCR-beta sequencing used DNA from uncultured naive and memory CD4+ T cells. Using immunoSEQ multiplex PCR, the repertoire was profiled, and TCRdb retains in-frame clones only, with some absent. The repertoire holds about 59,000 clones, with just over 85% as singletons. This TCR was recovered from a human donor in good health. Sequenced material: memory CD4+ T cells from PBMCs. V usage is TRBV7-8 and J usage is TRBJ2-5; D is perhaps TRBD1 (5 bases). DNA for the CDR3: TGTGCCAGCAGCCCGTCCAGGGTCCAAGAGACCCAGTACTTC. Protein sequence: CASSPSRVQETQYF.